Below, one T cell receptor (beta chain) is given with its context. Its antigen is currently unknown. One end of the junction fails to match germline, which may point to a read error. This entry belongs to a study of T cell responses to AZD1222 COVID-19 vaccine. The study, taken as a whole, reports: Sampling captured repertoires only after the peak T cell response.

CDR1 is MDHEN, CDR2 SYDVKM, per germline. The CDR3 length is 15 residues. Measured with immunoSEQ multiplex PCR; TCRdb has only the in-frame clones, and not every one. The table records tens of thousands of clones, roughly 90% of them present only once. The source is an adult who received the AZD1222 COVID-19 vaccine. Sample: peripheral blood, taken 28 days after the second AZD1222 dose. The V and J genes are TRBV28 and TRBJ2-3; D gene unclear. CDR3 nucleotide sequence: TGTGCCAGCAGCTTATCGGCCGCCGGCACAGATACGCAGTATTTT. It translates to CASSLSAAGTDTQYF.